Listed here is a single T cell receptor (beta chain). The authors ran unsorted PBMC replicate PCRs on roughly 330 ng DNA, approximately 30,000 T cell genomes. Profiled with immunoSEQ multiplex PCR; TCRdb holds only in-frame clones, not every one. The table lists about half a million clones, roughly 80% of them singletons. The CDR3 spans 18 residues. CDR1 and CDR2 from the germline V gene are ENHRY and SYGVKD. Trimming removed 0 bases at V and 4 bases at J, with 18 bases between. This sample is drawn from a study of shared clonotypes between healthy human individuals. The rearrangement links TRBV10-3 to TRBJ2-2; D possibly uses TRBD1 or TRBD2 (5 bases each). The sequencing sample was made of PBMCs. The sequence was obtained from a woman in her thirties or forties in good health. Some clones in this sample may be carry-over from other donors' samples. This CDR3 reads CAISESKLGRAGTGELFF. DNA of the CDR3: TGTGCCATCAGTGAGTCCAAACTGGGCAGGGCGGGCACCGGGGAGCTGTTTTTT.